These 32 T cell receptor beta chains were all obtained from the same sample, sequenced in a study of T cell repertoires in cytomegalovirus infection. No cognate antigen is known for these TCRs. TCRdb passed the reads through MiXCR, listing each CDR3 protein once. The sample records 300,000 to 400,000 distinct CDR3 sequences, around 25% being singletons. Source: cultured PBMCs, taken from culture after CMV antigen stimulation. The receptors derive from a human donor in good health (CMV status not recorded). Some clones in this sample may be carry-over from other donors' samples.

The V call is TRBV19, the J call TRBJ2-1; D might be TRBD1 or TRBD2, each matching 5 bases. Between the trimmed V and J ends, which lost 6 bases and 0 bases, there was a span of 18 bases. The germline CDR1 and CDR2 sequences are LNHDA and SQIVND (reference sequence). CDR3 length: 17 residues. DNA for the CDR3: TGTGCCAGTAGAAGGGACGCGCGGACCCTCTCCTACAATGAGCAGTTCTTC. This encodes CASRRDARTLSYNEQFF.

The V call is TRBV12-3 or TRBV12-4, the J call TRBJ2-1; 12 bases map to TRBD2. This CDR3 has 14 residues. Germline trimming cut 6 bases from V and 8 bases from J; bases unmatched to any gene: 5. The CDR3 region has the DNA TGTGCCAGCAGGACTAGCGGGAGTTCCGATGAGCAGTTCTTC. Amino acids: CASRTSGSSDEQFF.

This clonotype was observed a handful of times. The chain combines TRBV7-2 with TRBJ1-5; D gene unclear. V was shortened by 5 bases and J by 0 bases, with 11 bases between the two germline ends. The CDR3 consists of 15 residues. Germline CDR1 is SGHTA and CDR2 is FQGNSA. CDR3 protein: CASSRPGVSNQPQHF. The DNA for the CDR3 is TGTGCCAGCAGCCGCCCCGGGGTTAGCAATCAGCCCCAGCATTTT. Looking up the rest from reference TRBV7-2 and TRBJ1-5 gives the full variable domain: GAGVSQSPSNKVTEKGKDVELRCDPISGHTALYWYRQSLGQGLEFLIYFQGNSAPDKSGLPSDRFSAERTGGSVSTLTIQRTQQEDSAVYLCASSRPGVSNQPQHFGDGTRLSIL.

This clonotype was seen repeatedly, ten times or more. The V gene is TRBV6-1, the J gene TRBJ1-1; TRBD1 aligns across 7 bases. The CDR3 runs 16 residues. Germline trimming cut 7 bases from V and 1 base from J; bases unmatched to any gene: 12. The germline V gene encodes CDR1 MNHNS and CDR2 SASEGT. The CDR3 loop reads CASTTRDRIQNTEAFF. CDR3 DNA: TGTGCCAGCACGACCCGGGACAGAATACAGAACACTGAAGCTTTCTTT.

The rearrangement uses TRBV7-8 and TRBJ1-2; D not certain. The CDR3 spans 14 residues. V was cut by 5 bases and J by 5 bases, with 15 bases left in between. Per germline, CDR1 SGHVS and CDR2 FQNEAQ. As DNA, the CDR3 is TGTGCCAGCAGCACCCCCGGACTTTCATATGGCTACACCTTC. Protein: CASSTPGLSYGYTF.

The V call is TRBV20-1, the J call TRBJ2-3; 9 nucleotides align to TRBD1. The germline V gene encodes CDR1 DFQATT and CDR2 SNEGSKA (reference sequence). The length of the CDR3 is 15 residues. Trimming removed 5 bases from V and 6 bases from J; junction bases left unmatched: 12. The CDR3 here is CSAQGGTGMKDTQYF. The DNA of the CDR3 is TGCAGTGCTCAAGGGGGGACAGGGATGAAGGATACGCAGTATTTT.

This clonotype was detected ten times or more. This rearrangement joins TRBV7-2 to TRBJ1-2, with TRBD1 as a possible D gene (5 bases). CDR3 size: 16 residues. The V gene lost 1 base and the J gene lost 8 bases, with 20 bases spanning the gap. Germline assignment: CDR1 SGHTA and CDR2 FQGNSA. CDR3 bases: TGTGCCAGCAGCTTAGTGCAGGGAAGCGGCCTCGGAGGCTACACCTTC. Its translation is CASSLVQGSGLGGYTF.

This clonotype has just a few counts. The rearrangement links TRBV7-2 to TRBJ1-1; no firm D call. The germline V and J ends were trimmed by 5 bases and 8 bases, with 9 bases remaining between them. The CDR3 has 11 amino acids. Germline V gene sequence: CDR1 SGHTA, CDR2 FQGNSA. The CDR3: CASSRTVEAFF. The CDR3, as DNA: TGTGCCAGCAGCCGGACGGTGGAAGCTTTCTTT.

This clonotype was detected a few times. This chain joins TRBV6-2 or TRBV6-3 and TRBJ2-7; maybe TRBD1 (5 bases). The CDR3 sequence is 13 residues long. Trimming removed 3 bases from V and 3 bases from J, with 9 bases in between. From germline, CDR1 is MNHEY and CDR2 SVGEGT. The CDR3 region is CASSYSRVYEQYV. The CDR3 nucleotides read TGTGCCAGCAGTTATTCCAGGGTCTACGAGCAGTACGTC.

The chain links TRBV7-2 to TRBJ2-7; perhaps TRBD2 as D (5 bases). From germline, CDR1 is SGHTA and CDR2 FQGNSA. The germline V and J ends were trimmed by 1 base and 4 bases, with 14 bases remaining between them. The length of the CDR3 is 15 residues. This chain's CDR3 is CASSLGVSEIYEQYF. The CDR3 nucleotides read TGTGCCAGCAGCTTAGGTGTTAGCGAAATTTACGAGCAGTACTTC.

This clonotype was recorded a few times. This chain connects TRBV6-1 to TRBJ1-1, with TRBD1 identical over 9 bases. With V trimmed by 5 bases and J by 4 bases, 5 bases remained unmatched. CDR1 MNHNS and CDR2 SASEGT come from the germline V gene. The CDR3 contains 14 residues. Here the CDR3 DNA reads TGTGCCAGCAGTTACGGGGACAGGGTCACTGAAGCTTTCTTT. It specifies CASSYGDRVTEAFF.

The V call is TRBV10-3, the J call TRBJ2-7, with a possible D match to TRBD2 (6 bases). Germline V gene lookup returns CDR1 ENHRY and CDR2 SYGVKD. This CDR3 has 14 amino acids. V lost 7 bases to trimming and J lost 2 bases, with 15 bases between them. The CDR3 coding sequence is TGTGCCATCAAGACGAACCGGGAGCCCTACGAGCAGTACTTC. Its protein product is CAIKTNREPYEQYF.

This clonotype was seen a few times. The rearrangement links TRBV20-1 to TRBJ2-1; the D is unclear. The V end was cut by 0 bases, the J end by 3 bases, with 15 bases between. The CDR3 length is 16 residues. Germline values: CDR1 DFQATT, CDR2 SNEGSKA (reference sequence). The CDR3 DNA reads TGCAGTGCTAGAGATTATTTGGTGTACGGCTACAATGAGCAGTTCTTC. Protein sequence: CSARDYLVYGYNEQFF.

This clonotype showed up many times. This chain links TRBV7-2 with TRBJ2-2; 8 bases agree with TRBD2. V lost 1 base and J lost 3; bases outside the gene matches: 7. Germline V gene lookup returns CDR1 SGHTA and CDR2 FQGNSA. This CDR3 comprises 17 residues. Here the CDR3 reads CASSLGFGRGDTGELFF. CDR3 DNA: TGTGCCAGCAGCTTAGGGTTCGGGAGGGGGGACACCGGGGAGCTGTTTTTT.

This clonotype was observed at least ten times. The V gene is TRBV7-6, the J gene TRBJ2-5; 10 bases match TRBD1. With 5 bases clipped from V and 10 bases from J, the junction kept 19 bases outside the gene matches. The CDR3 length is 17 residues. Per germline, CDR1 SGHVS and CDR2 FNYEAQ. DNA for the CDR3: TGTGCCAGCAGCAGGAGTTCATTGGGACAGGGGATCTCCGACCAGTACTTC. Amino acid sequence: CASSRSSLGQGISDQYF.

There are a few counts of this clonotype. V is TRBV2 and J is TRBJ2-2, with D possibly TRBD1 on 6 matching bases. CDR1 and CDR2 (germline): SNHLY, FYNNEI. Trimming removed 2 bases at V and 3 bases at J, with 7 bases between. This CDR3 contains 14 residues. CDR3 nucleotide sequence: TGTGCCAGCAGTGAACAGGGGCACACCGGGGAGCTGTTTTTT. It yields the protein CASSEQGHTGELFF. Full variable domain (missing parts from reference TRBV2 and TRBJ2-2): EPEVTQTPSHQVTQMGQEVILRCVPISNHLYFYWYRQILGQKVEFLVSFYNNEISEKSEIFDDQFSVERPDGSNFTLKIRSTKLEDSAMYFCASSEQGHTGELFFGEGSRLTVL.

This clonotype showed up just a few times. The chain recombines TRBV5-4 with TRBJ2-2; D is ambiguous. From germline, CDR1 is SGHNT and CDR2 YYREEE (reference sequence). Trimming shortened V by 7 bases and J by 4 bases, and 17 bases separated the two germline ends. The CDR3 consists of 15 residues. DNA of the CDR3: TGTGCCAGCCAAAGCCTCGAACCAAGCACCGGGGAGCTGTTTTTT. It encodes CASQSLEPSTGELFF.

The chain couples TRBV10-3 to TRBJ2-2; D remains unclear. Between the trimmed V and J ends, which lost 3 bases and 0 bases, there was a span of 5 bases. This CDR3 region has 14 residues. Germline V CDR1 and CDR2: ENHRY, SYGVKD. CDR3 residues: CAISETSNTGELFF. For the CDR3, the DNA is TGTGCCATCAGTGAAACCTCGAACACCGGGGAGCTGTTTTTT.

The sample holds a few counts of this clonotype. This rearrangement joins TRBV5-4 to TRBJ2-3; D gene ambiguous. There are 14 residues in the CDR3. Per the germline V gene, CDR1 is SGHNT and CDR2 is YYREEE (reference sequence). Trimming pared 1 base from V and 1 base from J, leaving 7 bases between. The CDR3 DNA sequence: TGTGCCAGCAGCTTGCGTGATCGCACAGATACGCAGTATTTT. Protein: CASSLRDRTDTQYF.

The genes are TRBV6-2 or TRBV6-3 and TRBJ1-3; D remains unclear. Germline V gives CDR1 MNHEY, CDR2 SVGEGT. V was clipped by 5 bases and J by 4 bases, with 9 bases between them. There are 13 residues in the CDR3. The CDR3 sequence is CASSLGAGNTIYF. CDR3 coding DNA: TGTGCCAGCAGTCTTGGAGCCGGAAACACCATATATTTT.

This clonotype showed up many times. This rearrangement joins TRBV19 to TRBJ2-7; D may match TRBD1 or TRBD2 (5 bases each). The germline V gene encodes CDR1 LNHDA and CDR2 SQIVND (reference sequence). V was cut by 5 bases and J by 4 bases, with 9 bases left in between. The CDR3 has 12 residues. CDR3 region: CASSRGEYEQYF. The DNA of the CDR3 is TGTGCCAGTAGTCGGGGCGAGTACGAGCAGTACTTC.

The rearrangement joins TRBV6-2 or TRBV6-3 to TRBJ2-7; D may be TRBD2 (6 bases). The CDR3 runs 16 residues. Per the germline V gene, CDR1 is MNHEY and CDR2 is SVGEGT. V was shortened by 6 bases and J by 3 bases, with 21 bases between the two germline ends. The CDR3 sequence is CASSTPGVAGRYEQYV. CDR3 DNA sequence: TGTGCCAGCAGCACCCCCGGGGTCGCGGGACGCTACGAGCAGTACGTC.

This clonotype was counted many times. The gene calls are TRBV7-9 and TRBJ2-1; TRBD2 matches at 12 bases. The trim removed 4 bases at V and 4 bases at J, leaving 23 bases unmatched. Germline CDR1 reads SEHNR; CDR2 reads FQNEAQ (reference sequence). The CDR3 totals 22 residues. The CDR3 nucleotides are TGTGCCAGCAGCTCAGTCGGGACAGGCGGGACTAGCGGGCACAATCGTTACAATGAGCAGTTCTTC. This codes for CASSSVGTGGTSGHNRYNEQFF.

In this sample, this clonotype turned up a few times. The chain employs TRBV6-1 and TRBJ1-2, with D unresolved. This CDR3 contains 13 residues. Deletions cut 5 bases from V and 2 bases from J, with 9 bases between. Germline lookup yields CDR1 MNHNS and CDR2 SASEGT. DNA for the CDR3: TGTGCCAGCAGTTGGAGCGGAAACTATGGCTACACCTTC. This gives the protein CASSWSGNYGYTF.

This sequence joins TRBV27 and TRBJ2-7; 9 bases align to TRBD2. The CDR3 runs 14 residues. Trimming at V came to 6 bases and at J to 7 bases, leaving 10 bases not matched to a gene. CDR1 MNHEY and CDR2 SMNVEV come from the germline V gene (reference sequence). The CDR3 DNA follows: TGTGCCAGCAGCATCTTAGCGGGAGTTGGAGAGCAGTACTTC. Translating gives CASSILAGVGEQYF.

There are a few counts of this clonotype. The chain combines TRBV19 with TRBJ2-4; possible D gene TRBD1, 6 bases. Germline V gives CDR1 LNHDA, CDR2 SQIVND (reference sequence). The CDR3 consists of 16 residues. V gave up 8 bases and J gave up 1 base, with 18 bases separating them. The CDR3 DNA reads as TGTGCCAGTGCCAGGGGACCTGAGGGTGCCAAAAACATTCAGTACTTC. Encoded protein: CASARGPEGAKNIQYF.

This clonotype was seen more than once but under ten times. V is TRBV11-2 and J is TRBJ2-4; D is ambiguous. Trimming took off 6 bases at V and 0 bases at J, with 12 bases between the two ends. Germline assignment: CDR1 SGHAT and CDR2 FQNNGV. The CDR3 has 15 residues. The CDR3 nucleotides read TGTGCCAGCAGAGGACGGCTGCTAGCCAAAAACATTCAGTACTTC. Amino acids: CASRGRLLAKNIQYF.

This chain connects TRBV3-1 to TRBJ2-1; 15 positions agree with TRBD2. CDR1 LGHDT and CDR2 YNNKEL come from the germline V gene (reference sequence). The trim removed 1 base at V and 11 bases at J, leaving 6 bases unmatched. The CDR3 loop spans 16 amino acids. The CDR3, as DNA: TGTGCCAGCAGCCAAGTGAGGACTAGCGGGAGGGCCAAGCAGTTCTTC. Translation gives CASSQVRTSGRAKQFF.

V is TRBV5-4 and J is TRBJ2-2; no definite D call. Trimming left V 1 base short and J 1 base short, with 8 bases between. This CDR3 comprises 15 residues. Germline CDR1 reads SGHNT; CDR2 reads YYREEE (reference sequence). The CDR3 spells CASSLSPKNTGELFF. DNA of the CDR3: TGTGCCAGCAGCTTGAGTCCAAAGAACACCGGGGAGCTGTTTTTT.

V and J are TRBV19 and TRBJ2-7, with 10 bases that match TRBD1. J lost 2 bases, V lost 4 bases, and 2 bases had no gene match. CDR1 and CDR2 (germline): LNHDA, SQIVND (reference sequence). The CDR3 contains 14 residues. The CDR3 nucleotides are TGTGCCAGTAGTAAGACAGGGGGCACCTACGAGCAGTACGTC. Its protein product is CASSKTGGTYEQYV.

The sample holds a few counts of this clonotype. V gene TRBV10-3 combines with J gene TRBJ2-2; the D is unclear. Trimming removed 5 bases from V and 1 base from J, with 8 bases in between. The CDR3 has 14 amino acids. CDR1 and CDR2 (germline): ENHRY, SYGVKD. The CDR3 bases are TGTGCCATCAGTCGTTCGCGGAACACCGGGGAGCTGTTTTTT. Translated: CAISRSRNTGELFF.

This clonotype counts as medium-sized. The J gene is TRBJ2-2, the V gene TRBV7-2; the match to TRBD2 covers 9 bases. The CDR3 is 16 residues long. Germline V gene sequence: CDR1 SGHTA, CDR2 FQGNSA. The V segment lost 4 bases and the J segment 2 bases; nucleotides outside the gene matches: 5. The CDR3 DNA is TGTGCCAGCAGCTCCGCTAGCGGGACCAACACCGGGGAGCTGTTTTTT. The encoded protein is CASSSASGTNTGELFF.